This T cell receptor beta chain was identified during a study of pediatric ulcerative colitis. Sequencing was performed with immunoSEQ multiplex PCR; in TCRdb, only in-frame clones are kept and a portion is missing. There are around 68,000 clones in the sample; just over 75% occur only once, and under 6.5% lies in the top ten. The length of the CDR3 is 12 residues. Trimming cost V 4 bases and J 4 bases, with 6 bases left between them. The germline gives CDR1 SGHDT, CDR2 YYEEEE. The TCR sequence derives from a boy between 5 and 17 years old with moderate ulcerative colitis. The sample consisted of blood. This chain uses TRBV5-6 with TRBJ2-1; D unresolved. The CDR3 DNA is TGTGCCAGCAGCGCCCCTTACAATGAGCAGTTCTTC. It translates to CASSAPYNEQFF.